The entry that follows covers one T cell receptor (beta chain) sequence. Only a few counts were recorded for this clonotype. The antigen it recognizes is unknown. One base away there is no much larger clone; base qualities are not given. This specimen comes from a study of identical twins (dated by TCRdb to 2015 to 2016). Some background on the complete study: TCR alpha and beta repertoires from monozygotic twins, unrelated adults of various ages and cord blood were deep-sequenced to test whether fetal clonotypes persist. To rule out contamination, the twin experiments were replicated at different times with different library preparation protocols. General study outcomes and caveats: In beta out-of-frame sequences, excess twin sharing was weaker, because having fewer shared sequences lowered the signal-to-noise ratio. Zero-insertion analyses could be partly confounded by invariant T cells such as MAIT and iNKT, although diverse VJ usage argued against such confounding for most clonotypes. Because the same donors could not be followed over many years, the conclusions depended on cross-sectional statistical analysis. Abundant cord blood beta clonotypes had fewer insertions, young adult naive repertoires showed a similar but weaker trend, and memory repertoires showed no such trend. Compared with coincidental sharing between unrelated individuals, out-of-frame TCR alpha sequences shared between twins showed an excess of sequences with low generation probability. In monozygotic twins, out-of-frame TCR alpha sharing was systematically underestimated by recombination models, although the models agreed with sharing between unrelated individuals.

Library preparation employed 5' RACE. Sequencing was carried out with an Illumina HiSeq 2000. Template switching added a universal primer binding site, and the final cDNA carried a unique molecular identifier that allowed TCR cDNA molecules to be counted accurately. Specific primers in the conserved constant-segment region were used to synthesize first-strand cDNA for TCR alpha and beta chains. Each cDNA library was double barcoded, with a SMART-Mk sample barcode plus Illumina barcodes, to control for contamination. TruSeq adapter sequences, together with Illumina sample barcodes, were added in two successive PCR steps. The Illumina HiSeq platform was used with custom primers to sequence TCR alpha and beta cDNA libraries. The original pipeline was this. MiGEC processed the raw reads to extract unique molecular identifiers, while MiXCR was used to determine the CDR3 positions. For each individual, recombination models were inferred using an EM algorithm with the repgenHMM and IGoR tools. The analysis of shared clonotypes was done with the tcR package in R, with sharing normalized by the product of cloneset sizes. To study raw recombination free of thymic and clonal selection effects, out-of-frame nonproductive sequences were analyzed. TCRdb passed the public sequencing reads through fastp at Q25 and MiXCR, retaining productive beta sequences. Every CDR3 protein is listed once, alongside the most common genes and DNA of its rows. The V and J calls follow TCRdb's processing rather than the paper's. The sample records around 470,000 distinct CDR3 sequences, around 14% of which are singletons. The leading ten clones occupy about 0.54% of the sample.

All donors were healthy Caucasians. The twin cohort consisted of three pairs of female monozygotic twins, all aged roughly 18 to 30 years. Positive isolation kits from Invitrogen were used to isolate CD4+ and CD8+ T cell populations. Based on the germline V gene (reference sequence), the CDR1 and CDR2 sequences are SGHNT and YYREEE. The CDR3 spans 17 residues, from the cysteine through the phenylalanine. Only the CDR3 DNA is retained, 51 bases long and in frame from the first base. Relative to germline, V is missing 2 bases and J is missing 6 bases, with 15 bases of the junction outside any gene match. A further study also used this sample, focusing on yellow fever vaccine responses in identical twins. The second publication reports: The authors reported that the T cell response to vaccination in identical twins appeared partly convergent and partly personalized. In identical twins, the study followed T cell clones that responded to the vaccine with precision.

Recombination linked TRBV5-4 to TRBJ2-7; TRBD2 lines up with 9 middle nucleotides. Sequencing was carried out using CD4+ T cells sorted from blood. This TCR derives from a woman aged 18-35 years in good health. The DNA sequence is given as TGTGCCAGCAGCTTAGGCGCCGGCGGGGGGGCCCCTCGCGAGCAGTACTTC. It codes for CASSLGAGGGAPREQYF.